Following are 2 T cell receptor beta chains from one sample sequenced in a study of blood T cell repertoires in COVID-19. Repertoires were generated with immunoSEQ multiplex PCR, while TCRdb's copy carries only in-frame clones and drops some. The sample yields 380,000 or so clones, roughly nine tenths seen once. The sequencing sample was made of peripheral blood. The receptors derive from a man aged 35 to 55 with acute or convalescent COVID-19.

For this clone: The junction and the germline gene differ at one end; a read error may be behind it. The chain uses TRBV7-7 and TRBJ2-5; TRBD2 agrees at 7 bases. From germline, CDR1 is SSHAT and CDR2 FNYEAQ (reference sequence). The CDR3 extends over 16 amino acids. For the CDR3, the DNA is TGTGCTAGCAGCCTCACTATGGGGACTAATAAAGAGACCCAGTACTTC. Protein: CASSLTMGTNKETQYF.

The chain recombines TRBV12-3 or TRBV12-4 with TRBJ1-1; no clear D. This CDR3 is 13 amino acids long. V lost 6 bases, J lost 4 bases, and 12 bases lay in between. The CDR3 here is CASSTDIPTEAFF. CDR3 bases: TGTGCCAGCAGCACAGACATACCCACTGAAGCTTTCTTT.